The clone carrying this T cell receptor beta chain was seen only a few times. TCRdb re-called the RT-PCR reads with MiXCR, one entry per CDR3 protein. Of about 500,000 distinct CDR3 sequences in the sample, more than 15% are singletons; the top ten hold 3%. This record belongs to a study of response to subunit inactivated influenza vaccine. The J segment lost 6 bases and the V segment lost 4 bases, leaving 7 bases of the junction unmatched. CDR1 and CDR2 (germline): SGHRS, YFSETQ. The CDR3 is made up of 15 amino acids. Sequenced material: CD4+ T cells sorted from PBMCs, taken around 25 months after vaccination. This chain links TRBV5-1 with TRBJ2-2; 9 positions agree with TRBD1. This TCR was recovered from a man between 50 and 69 years old who received an inactivated influenza vaccine. The CDR3 coding sequence is TGCGCCAGCAGCGAGACAGGGGGGCACGCCGGGGAGCTGTTTTTT. Amino acids: CASSETGGHAGELFF.